A single sample gave rise to the 7 T cell receptor beta chains below, sequenced in a study of blood T cell repertoires in COVID-19. Assay: immunoSEQ multiplex PCR; the TCRdb copy retains only in-frame clones and omits some. This sample has 200,000 to 250,000 clones, with approximately 90% found just once. Sequencing used peripheral blood. Receptor source: a woman between 45 and 65 years old with COVID-19, enrolled during active disease.

The chain has TRBV13 and TRBJ2-7, with D possibly being TRBD2 (6 bases). The CDR3 runs to 16 residues. Germline-derived CDR1 and CDR2 are PRHDT and FYEKMQ (reference sequence). V was pared by 5 bases and J by 7 bases, with 24 bases between. Here the CDR3 DNA reads TGTGCCAGCAGCGGCCCGGCGGGGTCGGGGTTTGGAGAGCAGTACTTC. Encoded protein: CASSGPAGSGFGEQYF.

The chain carries TRBV4-2 and TRBJ2-7, with TRBD2 matching 9 bases. V was pared by 4 bases and J by 3 bases, with 4 bases of the junction left unmatched. The CDR3 runs 14 residues. In germline, CDR1 is LGHNA, CDR2 YNFKEQ. The CDR3 sequence: CASSPSGVGYEQYF. The CDR3 DNA reads TGTGCCAGCAGCCCTAGCGGGGTAGGCTACGAGCAGTACTTC.

This chain connects TRBV7-2 to TRBJ2-4, with 12 bases aligning to TRBD2. In germline, CDR1 is SGHTA, CDR2 FQGNSA. The trim removed 1 base at V and 6 bases at J, leaving 7 bases unmatched. The CDR3 sequence is 17 residues long. The CDR3 region is CASSLGPSGGAINIQYF. The DNA for the CDR3 is TGTGCCAGCAGCTTAGGTCCTAGCGGGGGGGCGATAAACATTCAGTACTTC.

J is TRBJ2-7 and V is TRBV9; maybe TRBD2 (5 bases). Looked up from germline, CDR1 is SGDLS and CDR2 is YYNGEE. The ends were cut back, 0 bases at V and 4 bases at J, with 14 bases in the middle. This CDR3 is built from 15 residues. The CDR3 DNA is TGTGCCAGCAGCGTAGGTGAAGGACGGACTTACGAGCAGTACTTC. Residues: CASSVGEGRTYEQYF. Full variable domain (missing parts from reference TRBV9 and TRBJ2-7): DSGVTQTPKHLITATGQRVTLRCSPRSGDLSVYWYQQSLDQGLQFLIQYYNGEERAKGNILERFSAQQFPDLHSELNLSSLELGDSALYFCASSVGEGRTYEQYFGPGTRLTVT.

The gene calls are TRBV3-1 (or the pseudogene TRBV3-2) and TRBJ2-1, with TRBD2 matching over 8 bases. V gave up 0 bases and J gave up 7 bases; unmatched junction bases: 8. The germline gives CDR1 LGHDT, CDR2 YNNKEL (reference sequence). The CDR3 contains 16 residues. The CDR3, as DNA: TGTGCCAGCAGCCAAGAACGCGGGGGGCCCTGGAATGAGCAGTTCTTC. It codes for CASSQERGGPWNEQFF.

This clone was recorded once. The CDR3: CASTDRSSYNEQFF. Here the CDR3 DNA reads TGTGCCAGCACCGACAGGAGCTCCTACAATGAGCAGTTCTTC. The chain combines TRBV2 with TRBJ2-1, with D perhaps matching TRBD1 (6 bases). V gave up 7 bases and J gave up 0 bases, with 10 bases separating them. The CDR3 has 14 residues. Germline V gene lookup returns CDR1 SNHLY and CDR2 FYNNEI. The full variable domain, rest sourced from reference TRBV2 and TRBJ2-1, is EPEVTQTPSHQVTQMGQEVILRCVPISNHLYFYWYRQILGQKVEFLVSFYNNEISEKSEIFDDQFSVERPDGSNFTLKIRSTKLEDSAMYFCASTDRSSYNEQFFGPGTRLTVL.

V usage is TRBV7-8 and J usage is TRBJ1-5, with 8 bases matching TRBD1. CDR3 length: 16 amino acids. CDR1 is SGHVS and CDR2 is FQNEAQ in the germline V gene. J gave up 7 bases and V 5 bases, and 13 bases lay outside the gene matches. The CDR3 region is CASSRNSGGLGQPQHF. CDR3 sequence (DNA): TGTGCCAGCAGCCGAAACTCAGGGGGCTTGGGCCAGCCCCAGCATTTT. Together with reference TRBV7-8 and TRBJ1-5, the CDR3 gives the full variable domain: GAGVSQSPRYKVAKRGQDVALRCDPISGHVSLFWYQQALGQGPEFLTYFQNEAQLDKSGLPSDRFFAERPEGSVSTLKIQRTQQEDSAVYLCASSRNSGGLGQPQHFGDGTRLSIL.